This TCR beta chain originates from a study of blood T cell repertoires in COVID-19. Trimming took 6 bases from V and 0 from J; bases not matched to a gene: 7. Germline V gives CDR1 MNHEY, CDR2 SVGAGI. The CDR3 covers 15 residues. The data were produced by immunoSEQ multiplex PCR, yet TCRdb's version contains in-frame clones alone and is incomplete. The data contain a few hundred thousand clones, 70% to 90% of them singletons. This TCR was recovered from a woman in her forties or fifties with acute COVID-19. Sequencing input: PBMCs or T cells enriched from blood (not recorded which). This chain links TRBV6-5 with TRBJ1-1; 7 nucleotides align to TRBD1. CDR3 loop: CASSRDSLMNTEAFF. The CDR3 DNA follows: TGTGCCAGCAGCCGGGACAGCCTTATGAACACTGAAGCTTTCTTT.